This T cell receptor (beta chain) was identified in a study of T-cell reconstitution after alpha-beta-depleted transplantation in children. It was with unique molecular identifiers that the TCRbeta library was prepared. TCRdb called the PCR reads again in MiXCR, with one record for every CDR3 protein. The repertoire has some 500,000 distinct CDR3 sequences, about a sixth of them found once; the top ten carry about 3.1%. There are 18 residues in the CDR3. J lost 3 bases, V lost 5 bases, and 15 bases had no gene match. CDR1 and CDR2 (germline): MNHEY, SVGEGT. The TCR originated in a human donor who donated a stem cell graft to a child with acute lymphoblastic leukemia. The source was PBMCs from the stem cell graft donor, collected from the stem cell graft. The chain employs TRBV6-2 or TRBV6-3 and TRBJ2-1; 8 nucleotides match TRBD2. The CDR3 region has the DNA TGTGCCAGCAGTCGGCTAGACGGGACTAGTGGACGCTACAATGAGCAGTTCTTC. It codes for CASSRLDGTSGRYNEQFF.